This TCR beta chain was identified in a study of radiation and T cells in renal cell carcinoma. Clones were sequenced by immunoSEQ multiplex PCR, and TCRdb holds only the in-frame ones, with some missing. The data hold 95,000 to 150,000 clones, with around 83% observed a single time. This sample's time point: baseline pretreatment blood. The sample's treatment: 15 Gy SBRT to primary tumor, nephrectomy 4 weeks later. The CDR3 contains 14 residues. CDR1 and CDR2 (germline): SEHNR, FQNEAQ (reference sequence). V was pared by 2 bases and J by 6 bases, with 1 base of the junction left unmatched. This TCR was recovered from a woman in her fifties or sixties with renal cell carcinoma. The specimen comprised blood, sampled from a patient whose treatment included radiotherapy and nephrectomy. V and J are TRBV7-9 and TRBJ1-4; 9 nucleotides line up with TRBD1. The CDR3 region is CASSLTGGDEKLFF. The CDR3 DNA reads TGTGCCAGCAGCTTAACAGGGGGCGATGAAAAACTGTTTTTT. The whole variable domain, remainder taken from reference TRBV7-9 and TRBJ1-4, is DTGVSQNPRHKITKRGQNVTFRCDPISEHNRLYWYRQTLGQGPEFLTYFQNEAQLEKSRLLSDRFSAERPKGSFSTLEIQRTEQGDSAMYLCASSLTGGDEKLFFGSGTQLSVL.